The 30 T cell receptor beta chains below were found in one sample sequenced in a study of T cells in tuberculosis (dated by TCRdb to 2017 to 2018). The receptor library was made with the immunoSEQ multiplex PCR assay. TCRdb limited this immuneACCESS table to in-frame rearrangements with V and J called. A share of clones is missing; checked studies link under half to unresolved V genes, and the rest is unexplained. This sample has 37,000 or so clones in its table, and 85% to 95% of those were observed once. Jointly, the top ten make up about 12% of the sample. The sample taken for sequencing was PBMCs. The receptors derive from a donor aged 10 to 29 with latent tuberculosis or without tuberculosis infection. Some clones in this sample may be carry-over from other donors' samples.

The chain is built from TRBV4-1 and TRBJ1-3; no reliable D call. The germline CDR1 and CDR2 sequences are MGHRA and YSYEKL. With 0 bases removed from V and 4 bases from J, the gap between germline ends came to 13 bases. The CDR3 spans 16 residues. The CDR3 loop reads CASSQELGYVGNTIYF. The CDR3 DNA follows: TGCGCCAGCAGCCAAGAACTAGGGTATGTCGGAAACACCATATATTTT.

The chain couples TRBV11-2 to TRBJ2-3, with D uncertain. V lost 3 bases to trimming and J lost 0 bases, with 10 bases between them. The CDR3 spans 15 residues. The V gene's germline CDR1 is SGHAT and CDR2 FQNNGV. The CDR3 DNA follows: TGTGCCAGCAGCTTTCCGTCCAGGAGCACAGATACGCAGTATTTT. Translating gives CASSFPSRSTDTQYF.

The chain uses TRBV19 and TRBJ1-4; TRBD1 matches at 9 bases. V was pared by 2 bases and J by 8 bases, with 6 bases of the junction left unmatched. The V gene's germline CDR1 is LNHDA and CDR2 SQIVND (reference sequence). The CDR3 has 15 residues. As DNA, the CDR3 is TGTGCCAGTAGTATAACCGGGACAGGGAGAGAAAAACTGTTTTTT. This codes for CASSITGTGREKLFF.

This clone was detected once. The rearrangement uses TRBV11-2 and TRBJ2-5, with a weak D call TRBD1 (5 bases). The CDR3 is 16 amino acids. CDR1 and CDR2 from the germline V gene are SGHAT and FQNNGV. Trimming took off 3 bases at V and 1 base at J, with 15 bases between the two ends. The CDR3 sequence: CASSFGQLGLQETQYF. The CDR3 coding sequence is TGTGCCAGCAGCTTCGGGCAGCTGGGGCTCCAAGAGACCCAGTACTTC.

The CDR3 is CASSWDREHGYTF. In nucleotides, the CDR3 is TGTGCCAGCAGCTGGGACAGGGAACATGGCTACACCTTC. The genes are TRBV5-6 and TRBJ1-2; 9 bases match TRBD1. Germline CDR1 SGHDT, CDR2 YYEEEE. The CDR3 extends over 13 amino acids. J lost 6 bases, V lost 3 bases, and 3 bases had no gene match.

The genes are TRBV6-5 and TRBJ1-6, with 8 bases fitting TRBD1. Trimming removed 6 bases from V and 9 bases from J; junction bases left unmatched: 10. Germline values: CDR1 MNHEY, CDR2 SVGAGI. The CDR3 spans 15 residues. This chain's CDR3 is CASRNLRGPGSPLHF. The CDR3 coding sequence is TGTGCCAGCAGAAACCTCAGGGGGCCGGGTTCACCCCTCCACTTT.

The V gene is TRBV23-1, the J gene TRBJ1-6, with D perhaps matching TRBD1 (6 bases). TRBV23-1 has ORF status, its function being uncertain. V lost 6 bases to trimming and J lost 2 bases, with 17 bases between them. This CDR3 spans 17 amino acids. The CDR3 region is CASSRSPTGPYNSPLHF. CDR3 nucleotides: TGCGCCAGCAGCCGAAGCCCGACAGGACCCTATAATTCACCCCTCCACTTT.

The chain employs TRBV10-2 and TRBJ2-7; D might be TRBD1 (6 bases). Trimming left V 5 bases short and J 5 bases short, with 10 bases between. Germline loops: CDR1 WSHSY, CDR2 SAAADI. There are 12 residues in the CDR3. The CDR3 sequence is CASSRQDNEQYF. CDR3 coding DNA: TGCGCCAGCAGTCGACAGGACAACGAGCAGTACTTC.

The chain is built from TRBV14 and TRBJ2-3; 9 nucleotides align to TRBD1. The CDR3 has 14 amino acids. Germline-derived CDR1 and CDR2 are SGHDN and FVKESK. V lost 9 bases to trimming and J lost 2 bases; unmatched junction nucleotides: 6. The chain's CDR3 is CASATGGITDTQYF. CDR3 bases: TGTGCCAGTGCGACAGGGGGGATCACAGATACGCAGTATTTT.

This chain uses TRBV6-6 with TRBJ1-6; no clear D. The germline V gene has CDR1 MNHNY and CDR2 SVGAGI (reference sequence). The V end lost 5 bases, the J end lost 14 bases, and 16 bases lay between the germline ends. The CDR3 contains 13 residues. In nucleotides, the CDR3 is TGTGCCAGCAGTACCAAGGAGGGAAAGGCCCTCCACTTT. It is translated as CASSTKEGKALHF.

V and J are TRBV29-1 and TRBJ1-1; unclear D gene. CDR3 length: 13 amino acids. CDR1 and CDR2 from the germline V gene are SQVTM and ANQGSEA. Trimming cost V 4 bases and J 0 bases, with 9 bases left between them. This CDR3 is CSVVPNMNTEAFF. CDR3 sequence (DNA): TGCAGCGTTGTCCCCAACATGAACACTGAAGCTTTCTTT.

This chain links TRBV7-9 with TRBJ1-1; D might be TRBD1 (6 bases). Between the trimmed V and J ends, which lost 3 bases and 0 bases, there was a span of 11 bases. CDR1 is SEHNR, CDR2 FQNEAQ, per germline (reference sequence). The CDR3 runs 15 residues. The CDR3 DNA follows: TGTGCCAGCAGCTTTTCGGGACAAATGAACACTGAAGCTTTCTTT. Its translation: CASSFSGQMNTEAFF.

The chain employs TRBV2 and TRBJ2-7, with TRBD1 identical over 11 bases. CDR1 and CDR2 (germline): SNHLY, FYNNEI. CDR3 size: 13 residues. J gave up 2 bases and V 10 bases, and 4 bases lay outside the gene matches. Here the CDR3 reads CANGGQGAYEQYF. Written as DNA, the CDR3 is TGTGCCAACGGGGGACAGGGGGCCTACGAGCAGTACTTC.

This rearrangement joins TRBV6-5 to TRBJ1-4; unclear D gene. Trimming cost V 2 bases and J 5 bases, with 9 bases left between them. CDR3 length: 14 amino acids. Germline values: CDR1 MNHEY, CDR2 SVGAGI. The CDR3 DNA follows: TGTGCCAGCAGTTACGGGCAGCACAATGAAAAACTGTTTTTT. It encodes CASSYGQHNEKLFF.

This chain connects TRBV19 to TRBJ2-3; D is perhaps TRBD2 (5 bases). Trimming shortened V by 5 bases and J by 2 bases, and 11 bases separated the two germline ends. Germline V gene sequence: CDR1 LNHDA, CDR2 SQIVND (reference sequence). CDR3 length: 14 amino acids. CDR3 nucleotides: TGTGCCAGTAGTCTACCGGGGTACACAGATACGCAGTATTTT. This codes for CASSLPGYTDTQYF.

This clone appeared a few times. V and J are TRBV6-4 and TRBJ1-6, with TRBD1 matching 7 bases. This CDR3 region has 16 residues. CDR1 is MRHNA, CDR2 SNTAGT, per germline. The V segment lost 1 base and the J segment 8 bases; nucleotides outside the gene matches: 8. CDR3 loop: CASSDLTGDMDSPLHF. CDR3 in DNA: TGTGCCAGCAGTGACTTAACAGGGGATATGGATTCACCCCTCCACTTT.

The rearrangement links TRBV5-1 to TRBJ2-5, with no clear D. The germline gives CDR1 SGHRS, CDR2 YFSETQ. V gave up 0 bases and J gave up 3 bases, with 6 bases separating them. The CDR3 loop spans 13 amino acids. CDR3 bases: TGCGCCAGCAGCTTGGTGTCTGAAGAGACCCAGTACTTC. This sequence encodes CASSLVSEETQYF.

V is TRBV6-5 and J is TRBJ1-5; 8 bases are a match to TRBD1. After removal of 6 bases from V and 11 bases from J, the junction contained 9 bases not matched to a gene. This CDR3 has 13 residues. In germline, CDR1 is MNHEY, CDR2 SVGAGI. The CDR3 DNA follows: TGTGCCAGCAGCCCCGGACAGGGTATGTCCCAGCATTTT. It codes for CASSPGQGMSQHF.

The rearrangement links TRBV5-1 to TRBJ2-1; 9 positions match TRBD1. Germline CDR1 and CDR2: SGHRS and YFSETQ. V dropped 4 bases and J dropped 6; count of bases not matched to a gene: 8. The CDR3 length is 15 residues. The CDR3 spells CASSPGTGSSNEQFF. CDR3 nucleotide sequence: TGCGCCAGCAGCCCCGGGACAGGGAGTTCCAATGAGCAGTTCTTC.

This chain connects TRBV27 to TRBJ1-2, with a possible D match to TRBD1 (6 bases). CDR3 length equals 13 residues. V was cut by 5 bases and J by 1 base, with 8 bases left in between. The germline V gene encodes CDR1 MNHEY and CDR2 SMNVEV (reference sequence). CDR3 protein: CASSTQGNYGYTF. In DNA, the CDR3 is TGTGCCAGCAGTACACAGGGTAACTATGGCTACACCTTC.

The chain uses TRBV29-1 and TRBJ1-1, with D hard to call. CDR3 length: 12 residues. In germline, CDR1 is SQVTM, CDR2 ANQGSEA. Trimming removed 0 bases from V and 8 bases from J, with 10 bases in between. This CDR3 reads CSVEDPGREAFF. Here the CDR3 DNA reads TGCAGCGTTGAAGATCCTGGCAGGGAAGCTTTCTTT.

As DNA, the CDR3 is TGTGCCAGCAGACCAAGACAGGTTTGGGGAACTGAAGCTTTCTTT. Protein sequence: CASRPRQVWGTEAFF. V gene TRBV2 combines with J gene TRBJ1-1; a possible D gene is TRBD1 (6 bases). Germline V CDR1 and CDR2: SNHLY, FYNNEI. The V end was cut by 6 bases, the J end by 5 bases, with 19 bases between. This CDR3 contains 15 residues. The full variable domain, with the rest looked up from reference TRBV2 and TRBJ1-1, is EPEVTQTPSHQVTQMGQEVILRCVPISNHLYFYWYRQILGQKVEFLVSFYNNEISEKSEIFDDQFSVERPDGSNFTLKIRSTKLEDSAMYFCASRPRQVWGTEAFFGQGTRLTVV.

The V and J genes are TRBV18 and TRBJ2-7; no clear D. Per germline, CDR1 KGHSH and CDR2 LQKENI. CDR3 length equals 12 residues. The V and J ends lost 6 bases and 7 bases respectively, with 13 bases between them. CDR3 sequence: CASSTDSGEQYV. The CDR3 nucleotides are TGTGCCAGCTCCACCGACTCTGGGGAGCAGTACGTC.

The CDR3 nucleotides read TGTGCCAGCAGCTTAGCGGGGGCGGATACGCAGTATTTT. As protein: CASSLAGADTQYF. The chain links TRBV7-2 to TRBJ2-3, with D maybe TRBD1 (6 bases). Per germline, CDR1 SGHTA and CDR2 FQGNSA. V dropped 0 bases and J dropped 6 bases, with 7 bases sitting between them. The CDR3 totals 13 residues.

CDR3 coding DNA: TGTGCCAGCAGCTTACGACAGGGAATCACTGAAGCTTTCTTT. This sequence encodes CASSLRQGITEAFF. V gene TRBV7-2 combines with J gene TRBJ1-1; 7 nucleotides match TRBD1. Trimming cost V 2 bases and J 4 bases; bases outside gene matches: 4. This CDR3 is 14 amino acids long. Germline V gene lookup returns CDR1 SGHTA and CDR2 FQGNSA.

This clone was detected only a few times. The V gene is TRBV19, the J gene TRBJ1-5, with 9 bases fitting TRBD1. This CDR3 comprises 16 residues. V was pared by 6 bases and J by 5 bases, with 11 bases of the junction left unmatched. The germline CDR1 and CDR2 sequences are LNHDA and SQIVND (reference sequence). CDR3 DNA sequence: TGTGCCAGTAGGGACCGGGACAGGGCTCTCCATCAGCCCCAGCATTTT. It yields the protein CASRDRDRALHQPQHF.

The J gene is TRBJ1-5, the V gene TRBV11-2; D is possibly TRBD1 (5 bases). V was cut by 5 bases and J by 2 bases, with 10 bases left in between. The CDR3 contains 14 residues. Germline values: CDR1 SGHAT, CDR2 FQNNGV. As DNA, the CDR3 is TGTGCCAGCAGCCCACTCAGGGGCAATCAGCCCCAGCATTTT. Amino acid sequence: CASSPLRGNQPQHF.

The rearrangement links TRBV5-4 to TRBJ1-3; D ambiguous. The germline gives CDR1 SGHNT, CDR2 YYREEE (reference sequence). The CDR3 is made up of 17 amino acids. The germline V and J ends were trimmed by 4 bases and 0 bases, with 17 bases remaining between them. The CDR3: CASSTGRSWSSGNTIYF. The CDR3 DNA follows: TGTGCCAGCAGCACGGGAAGGAGCTGGAGCTCTGGAAACACCATATATTTT. The whole variable domain, remainder taken from reference TRBV5-4 and TRBJ1-3, is ETGVTQSPTHLIKTRGQQVTLRCSSQSGHNTVSWYQQALGQGPQFIFQYYREEENGRGNFPPRFSGLQFPNYSSELNVNALELDDSALYLCASSTGRSWSSGNTIYFGEGSWLTVV.

This chain uses TRBV7-7 with TRBJ1-6; D not certain. V lost 1 base to trimming and J lost 8 bases, with 6 bases between them. Germline V gene sequence: CDR1 SSHAT, CDR2 FNYEAQ (reference sequence). The CDR3 is 13 amino acids. The CDR3 loop is CASSLDGDSPLHF. Here the CDR3 DNA reads TGTGCCAGCAGCTTAGACGGGGATTCACCCCTCCACTTT.

This chain links TRBV5-1 with TRBJ1-1; tentatively, D is TRBD1 (5 bases). Trimming stripped 6 bases from V and 3 bases from J, with 15 bases between. The CDR3 is 14 residues long. From germline, CDR1 is SGHRS and CDR2 YFSETQ. The CDR3 reads CASTRADVDTEAFF. In nucleotides, the CDR3 is TGCGCCAGCACCAGGGCGGACGTGGACACTGAAGCTTTCTTT.